This is a list of T cell receptor beta chains from one sample in a study of blood T cell repertoires in COVID-19. Data came from immunoSEQ multiplex PCR; TCRdb stores just in-frame clones and leaves some out. The data show about 22,000 clones, more than 85% seen once. The sequenced sample was peripheral blood. The receptors shown here come from a woman in her 70s with active COVID-19. The CDR3 runs from the conserved cysteine through the conserved F or W. A D gene is named only where the DNA matches it firmly. Clone size is shown for a subset of rows, as once, few, many or a class of expanded clone.

cdr3_length | j_call | clone_size | d_call | v_call | cdr3_nt | cdr3_aa
15 | TRBJ2-3 | once | TRBD2 | TRBV7-6 | TGTGCCAGCAGCCACGAAGCGGGAGAAGGGGATACGCAGTATTTT | CASSHEAGEGDTQYF
14 | TRBJ2-7 | NA | TRBD2 | TRBV5-6 | TGTGCCAGCACCCGACTAGCGGGAGCTTTTGAGCAGTACTTC | CASTRLAGAFEQYF
14 | TRBJ2-7 | NA | NA | TRBV11-1 | TGTGCCAGCAGCTTCGCCATGGGGGGTTACGAGCAGTACTTC | CASSFAMGGYEQYF
15 | TRBJ2-3 | NA | NA | TRBV5-4 | TGTGCCAGCAGCCCCTTAATCGGCGCCGAGGGTACGCAGTATTTT | CASSPLIGAEGTQYF
11 | TRBJ1-2 | NA | NA | TRBV20-1 | TGCAGTGCTCAGTCCGTCTATGGCTACACCTTC | CSAQSVYGYTF
14 | TRBJ2-1 | NA | NA | TRBV7-9 | TGTGCCAGCAAACAGGGAAGCTCCTACAATGAGCAGTTCTTC | CASKQGSSYNEQFF
14 | TRBJ1-6 | NA | TRBD1 | TRBV3-1/TRBV3-2 | TGTGCCAGCAGTCCCGGGACAGGGGCTTCACCCCTCCACTTT | CASSPGTGASPLHF
13 | TRBJ2-7 | once | TRBD1 | TRBV10-3 | TGTGCCACTAGGGACAGGGACATTTACGAGCAGTACTTC | CATRDRDIYEQYF
16 | TRBJ2-7 | NA | TRBD2 | TRBV6-6 | TGTGCCAGCAGTGGACTAGCGGGAGGGAGTTCCGGCGAGCAGTACTTC | CASSGLAGGSSGEQYF
16 | TRBJ2-3 | once | NA | TRBV24-1 | TGTGCCACCAGTGATTTGCCTTGGCGGGGCACAGATACGCAGTATTTT | CATSDLPWRGTDTQYF
16 | TRBJ2-6 | once | NA | TRBV4-3 | TGCGCCAGCAGCCAAGAGTGGAGAGCTGGGGCCAACGTCCTGACTTTC | CASSQEWRAGANVLTF
15 | TRBJ1-1 | NA | NA | TRBV28 | TGTGCCAGCAGTTTATCAGGGGCGAGGAACACTGAAGCTTTCTTT | CASSLSGARNTEAFF
16 | TRBJ1-3 | NA | NA | TRBV7-9 | TGTGCCAGCAGAAGAAGCGGCAGTGTCACTGGAAACACCATATATTTT | CASRRSGSVTGNTIYF
16 | TRBJ2-2 | NA | NA | TRBV19 | TGTGCCAGTAGTATAGCGCGGGGATGGGGAACCGGGGAGCTGTTTTTT | CASSIARGWGTGELFF
14 | TRBJ2-1 | few | TRBD2 | TRBV5-1 | TGCGCCAGCAGCTTGGAGCGGGGCTACAATGAGCAGTTCTTC | CASSLERGYNEQFF
14 | TRBJ2-1 | NA | NA | TRBV15 | TGTGCCACCAGGGGACGGGACAAAAACAATGAGCAGTTCTTC | CATRGRDKNNEQFF
12 | TRBJ2-1 | NA | TRBD1 | TRBV7-8 | TGTGCCAGCAGCTACAGGGGAAATGAGCAGTTCTTC | CASSYRGNEQFF
13 | TRBJ2-3 | NA | NA | TRBV2 | TGTGCCAGCAGTGAAGCGGGCGTCGGTACGCAGTATTTT | CASSEAGVGTQYF
14 | TRBJ2-7 | NA | NA | TRBV29-1 | TGCAGCGTTGCCACCGGGACAAGGGTTTACGAGCAGTACTTC | CSVATGTRVYEQYF
16 | TRBJ2-5 | NA | TRBD2 | TRBV19 | TGTGCCAGCTCACTGGGGGCTAGCGGGTTACAAGAGACCCAGTACTTC | CASSLGASGLQETQYF
13 | TRBJ2-5 | NA | NA | TRBV4-3 | TGCGCCAGCAGCCAAGACAGGGGAGAGACCCAGTACTTC | CASSQDRGETQYF
14 | TRBJ2-2 | NA | TRBD1 | TRBV19 | TGTGCCAGTAGTCCCGAAGGGAGAGGGGGCCGGCTGTTTTTT | CASSPEGRGGRLFF
15 | TRBJ2-5 | NA | TRBD1 | TRBV28 | TGTGCCAGCAGGGAAGGGACAGGGGCTTTGGAGACCCAGTACTTC | CASREGTGALETQYF
14 | TRBJ1-5 | NA | TRBD1 | TRBV6-1 | TGTGCCAGCAGTGACCAGACAGGGGATCAGCCCCAGCATTTT | CASSDQTGDQPQHF
14 | TRBJ1-2 | once | NA | TRBV30 | TGTGCCTGGAGCACACAGGGTCCAGCGCAAGGCTACACCTTC | CAWSTQGPAQGYTF
15 | TRBJ2-3 | NA | NA | TRBV28 | TGTGCCAGCAGGGGCGTGTCTAGCGGCACAGATACGCAGTATTTT | CASRGVSSGTDTQYF
12 | TRBJ1-6 | NA | NA | TRBV27 | TGTGCCAGCAGTTTTGCGAATTCACCCCTCCACTTT | CASSFANSPLHF
14 | TRBJ1-1 | NA | NA | TRBV13 | TGTGCCAGCAGCTTATCGTGGCATAACACTGAAGCTTTCTTT | CASSLSWHNTEAFF
13 | TRBJ1-4 | NA | NA | TRBV28 | TGTGCCAGCAGTTCGGGACAAAATGAAAAACTGTTTTTT | CASSSGQNEKLFF
13 | TRBJ1-5 | NA | NA | TRBV30 | TGTGCCTGGAGTCAGGGGAGCAATCAGCCCCAGCATTTT | CAWSQGSNQPQHF
17 | TRBJ2-5 | once | TRBD2 | TRBV7-6 | TGTGCCAGCAGCCGGAAACTAGCGGGGGGACTCCAAGAGACCCAGTACTTC | CASSRKLAGGLQETQYF
16 | TRBJ2-7 | NA | TRBD1 | TRBV28 | TGTGCCAGCAGTTCACCGTCCGCGGACAGGGGGTACGAGCAGTACTTC | CASSSPSADRGYEQYF
15 | TRBJ2-7 | NA | NA | TRBV7-2 | TGTGCCAGCAGCTTGGAGTGGATCAAATCCTACGAGCAGTACTTC | CASSLEWIKSYEQYF
13 | TRBJ2-2 | NA | TRBD2 | TRBV4-1 | TGCGCCAGCAGTCTAGCGGGAACCGGGGAGCTGTTTTTT | CASSLAGTGELFF
13 | TRBJ2-1 | NA | NA | TRBV5-1 | TGCGCCAGCAGCCTCGGTACCTACAATGAGCAGTTCTTC | CASSLGTYNEQFF
16 | TRBJ2-6 | NA | NA | TRBV18 | TGTGCCAGCTCACCTACTCTCTCTACTGGGGCCAACGTCCTGACTTTC | CASSPTLSTGANVLTF
17 | TRBJ2-1 | NA | TRBD2 | TRBV27 | TGTGCCAGCAGTTCCGGGACCCTCGGGACTAGTGTGGGTCGGCAGTTCTTC | CASSSGTLGTSVGRQFF
15 | TRBJ2-1 | NA | NA | TRBV19 | TGTGCCAGTAGTCCTATCCAGGCACTCTACAATGAGCAGTTCTTC | CASSPIQALYNEQFF
15 | TRBJ2-5 | NA | TRBD1 | TRBV7-9 | TGTGCCAGCAGCCCTCGGACAGGTTTTGTAGAGACCCAGTACTTC | CASSPRTGFVETQYF
14 | TRBJ2-1 | once | TRBD2 | TRBV7-9 | TGTGCCAGCAGCTTAGTCGGGAGGGGGAATGAGCAGTTCTTC | CASSLVGRGNEQFF
18 | TRBJ2-7 | NA | TRBD1 | TRBV25-1 | TGTGCCAGCAGTGAATTTGTGACAGGGGGCGCATTGGACCACGAGCAGTACTTC | CASSEFVTGGALDHEQYF
16 | TRBJ2-3 | NA | TRBD2 | TRBV7-3 | TGTGCCACTGGGACTAGCGGTGGTTGTAGAACAGATACGCAGTATTTT | CATGTSGGCRTDTQYF
13 | TRBJ2-5 | NA | NA | TRBV6-2/TRBV6-3 | TGTGCCAGCAGTTACGAAAGGGGAGAGACCCAGTACTTC | CASSYERGETQYF
13 | TRBJ2-2 | few | NA | TRBV7-8 | TGTGCCAGCAGCCTCTCAGGCACCGGGGAGCTGTTTTTT | CASSLSGTGELFF
14 | TRBJ1-1 | NA | NA | TRBV10-3 | TGTGCCATCAGTTTTACAGGGAAAGAGACTGAAGCTTTCTTT | CAISFTGKETEAFF
15 | TRBJ2-7 | NA | NA | TRBV6-1 | TGTGCCAGCAGTGAACGGCAGGAAAGCTCCTACGAGCAGTACTTC | CASSERQESSYEQYF
15 | TRBJ2-2 | once | TRBD2 | TRBV6-5 | TGTGCCAGCAGTCGACTAGCGGGGGTCACCGGGGAGCTGTTTTTT | CASSRLAGVTGELFF
17 | TRBJ2-2 | NA | TRBD1 | TRBV19 | TGTGCCAGTAGTATTACCGGGACAGGGGTTCGGTCCGGGGAGCTGTTTTTT | CASSITGTGVRSGELFF
13 | TRBJ1-1 | NA | TRBD1 | TRBV6-2/TRBV6-3 | TGTGCCAGCAGTAACAGGGGGCTCGCGGAAGCTTTCTTT | CASSNRGLAEAFF
14 | TRBJ1-2 | NA | NA | TRBV5-5 | TGTGCCAGCAGCTTGGATGGCGGAAAGCTTTCCTACACCTTC | CASSLDGGKLSYTF